The 14 T cell receptor beta chains presented below share a single source sample, sequenced in a study of blood T cell repertoires in COVID-19. The data were produced by immunoSEQ multiplex PCR, yet TCRdb's version contains in-frame clones alone and is incomplete. Among approximately 240,000 clones listed, about four fifths were seen once. The material sequenced was peripheral blood. These receptors were taken from a woman aged 25 to 39 who had recovered from COVID-19.

The chain has TRBV7-2 and TRBJ2-1, with TRBD2 identical over 9 bases. The germline V gene encodes CDR1 SGHTA and CDR2 FQGNSA. V lost 2 bases to trimming and J lost 6 bases; unmatched junction nucleotides: 5. The CDR3 has 15 amino acids. CDR3 amino acids: CASSLNPAGGNEQFF. The CDR3 nucleotides read TGTGCCAGCAGCTTAAACCCAGCGGGAGGCAATGAGCAGTTCTTC.

J is TRBJ1-3 and V is TRBV6-5; 7 positions match TRBD1. Germline CDR1 is MNHEY and CDR2 is SVGAGI. The V gene end was trimmed by 6 bases and the J gene end by 0 bases; junction bases not matched to a gene: 5. The CDR3 spans 15 residues. The CDR3 DNA reads as TGTGCCAGCAGCAGACAGGGACCCTCTGGAAACACCATATATTTT. Residues: CASSRQGPSGNTIYF.

This clone was detected only once. The chain has TRBV27 and TRBJ2-7; 8 positions match TRBD2. The V segment lost 2 bases and the J segment 2 bases; nucleotides outside the gene matches: 2. This CDR3 comprises 14 residues. Germline V gene lookup returns CDR1 MNHEY and CDR2 SMNVEV (reference sequence). In nucleotides, the CDR3 is TGTGCCAGCAGTTTAGCGCGGGGGGCCTACGAGCAGTACTTC. Translating it yields CASSLARGAYEQYF.

The CDR3 DNA reads TGTGCCATCAGTGAGGACGGACTAGCGGGAGTAGCCGGGGAGCTGTTTTTT. Translated, it gives CAISEDGLAGVAGELFF. This chain joins TRBV10-3 and TRBJ2-2; 13 bases align to TRBD2. Germline-derived CDR1 and CDR2 are ENHRY and SYGVKD. The CDR3 extends over 17 amino acids. Unmatched junction bases numbered 6, after V lost 2 bases and J lost 6 bases.

V and J are TRBV12-3 or TRBV12-4 and TRBJ2-2, with TRBD1 as a possible D gene (6 bases). The CDR3 runs 13 residues. Trimming stripped 7 bases from V and 3 bases from J, with 9 bases between. The CDR3 DNA sequence: TGTGCCAGCATACGGACAGACACCGGGGAGCTGTTTTTT. It codes for CASIRTDTGELFF.

This chain connects TRBV19 to TRBJ2-3; 9 positions agree with TRBD2. Germline loops: CDR1 LNHDA, CDR2 SQIVND (reference sequence). J gave up 0 bases and V 3 bases, and 4 bases lay outside the gene matches. The CDR3 covers 16 residues. DNA of the CDR3: TGTGCCAGTAGTATCCGTACTAGCGGGAGCACAGATACGCAGTATTTT. Protein product: CASSIRTSGSTDTQYF.

The chain employs TRBV7-2 and TRBJ2-5; 7 nucleotides agree with TRBD1. The germline V gene encodes CDR1 SGHTA and CDR2 FQGNSA. The CDR3 length is 15 residues. Germline trimming cut 6 bases from V and 4 bases from J; bases unmatched to any gene: 11. The chain's CDR3 is CASSSRDSGRETQYF. The CDR3 region has the DNA TGTGCCAGCAGTAGCCGGGACAGTGGAAGAGAGACCCAGTACTTC. Based on the CDR3 plus reference TRBV7-2 and TRBJ2-5, the full variable domain is GAGVSQSPSNKVTEKGKDVELRCDPISGHTALYWYRQSLGQGLEFLIYFQGNSAPDKSGLPSDRFSAERTGGSVSTLTIQRTQQEDSAVYLCASSSRDSGRETQYFGPGTRLLVL.

The rearrangement uses TRBV30 and TRBJ2-7, with D maybe TRBD1 (6 bases). With 3 bases removed from V and 4 bases from J, the gap between germline ends came to 10 bases. The CDR3 totals 12 residues. From germline, CDR1 is GTSNPN and CDR2 SVGIG (reference sequence). The CDR3 protein is CAWRDSAYEQYF. CDR3 DNA: TGTGCCTGGAGGGACAGTGCGTACGAGCAGTACTTC.

V and J are TRBV5-8 and TRBJ2-6; 7 bases line up with TRBD1. This CDR3 contains 18 residues. Germline CDR1 and CDR2: SGHTS and YDEGEE. V lost 2 bases to trimming and J lost 0 bases; unmatched junction nucleotides: 8. The CDR3 DNA is TGTGCCAGCAGCTTAACAGGGGTGATCGGCTCTGGGGCCAACGTCCTGACTTTC. Amino acid sequence: CASSLTGVIGSGANVLTF.

The genes are TRBV6-2 or TRBV6-3 and TRBJ1-1, with unresolved D. The V gene lost 0 bases and the J gene lost 3 bases, with 8 bases spanning the gap. The CDR3 has 14 residues. From germline, CDR1 is MNHEY and CDR2 SVGEGT. CDR3: CASSYSIGDTEAFF. The CDR3 DNA reads as TGTGCCAGCAGTTACTCGATCGGGGACACTGAAGCTTTCTTT.

The chain is built from TRBV7-9 and TRBJ2-7; no definite D call. Trimming cost V 1 base and J 7 bases, with 11 bases left between them. Germline-derived CDR1 and CDR2 are SEHNR and FQNEAQ (reference sequence). The CDR3 consists of 13 residues. This CDR3 reads CASSLENYDEQYF. CDR3 DNA: TGTGCCAGCAGCTTAGAGAACTACGATGAGCAGTACTTC.

The CDR3 DNA is TGTGCCAGCAGCCTTGGAACAGCCACAGATACGCAGTATTTT. Protein: CASSLGTATDTQYF. This chain uses TRBV5-5 with TRBJ2-3; D uncertain. CDR3 length: 14 residues. V was clipped by 4 bases and J by 2 bases, with 11 bases between them. The germline V gene encodes CDR1 SGHKS and CDR2 YYEKEE (reference sequence).

V and J are TRBV11-3 and TRBJ2-4, with a weak D call TRBD1 (6 bases). This CDR3 has 14 amino acids. V dropped 1 base and J dropped 3 bases, with 7 bases sitting between them. Germline V lookup: CDR1 SGHNT, CDR2 YENEEA. The CDR3 sequence: CASSLVGGKNIQYF. The DNA for the CDR3 is TGTGCCAGCAGCTTAGTAGGGGGCAAAAACATTCAGTACTTC.

The rearrangement uses TRBV10-3 and TRBJ1-1; the D is unclear. The V gene's germline CDR1 is ENHRY and CDR2 SYGVKD. Trimming stripped 7 bases from V and 1 base from J, with 16 bases between. The CDR3 consists of 15 residues. Here the CDR3 DNA reads TGTGCCATCACTAGTTTTTCCTCCGGGAACACTGAAGCTTTCTTT. Translation gives CAITSFSSGNTEAFF.